This T cell receptor (beta chain) originates from a study of patients and donors after allogeneic stem cell transplantation. V shed 7 bases and J shed 6 bases, with 12 bases lying between them. The CDR3 has 12 amino acids. This clonotype was recorded a few times. TCRdb re-called the RT-PCR reads through MiXCR, storing one row per CDR3 protein. Among roughly 180,000 distinct CDR3 sequences listed, 41% were seen once. The genes are TRBV12-3 or TRBV12-4 and TRBJ1-2; D gene ambiguous. This sequence was found in a human donor who was either an allogeneic HSCT recipient or a stem cell or donor lymphocyte infusion donor (not recorded which). It is not recorded whose cells these are; they may come from a transplant donor. The source material was blood, either unsorted or a sorted T cell fraction (not recorded which). The CDR3 DNA follows: TGTGCCAGCACCGCTGGATGGGATGGCTACACCTTC. It is translated as CASTAGWDGYTF.